The sample holds a few counts of the clone carrying this TCR beta chain. From germline, CDR1 is LNHDA and CDR2 SQIVND (reference sequence). The CDR3 has 15 residues. Losses at the gene ends were 3 bases for V and 5 bases for J; bases not matched to a gene: 2. Each CDR3 protein gets one entry after TCRdb re-called the RT-PCR reads with MiXCR. The sample records roughly 500,000 distinct CDR3 sequences, 16% being singletons. The record originates from a study of response to subunit inactivated influenza vaccine. The sequence came from a man aged 50 to 69 who received an inactivated influenza vaccine. The chain couples TRBV19 to TRBJ2-1, with TRBD2 identical over 12 bases. Sequencing used CD4+ T cells sorted from PBMCs, obtained approximately 25 months after vaccination. The CDR3 DNA sequence: TGTGCCAGTAGTATGACTAGCGGGAGTAACAATGAGCAGTTCTTC. Translation: CASSMTSGSNNEQFF.